One T cell receptor beta chain is described in this entry. The PCR had 60 Vbeta and 13 Jbeta primers. Libraries were prepared by immunoSEQ multiplex PCR; TCRdb keeps only in-frame clonotypes and omits some of them. The data hold around 45,000 clones, with about half observed a single time. The data are from a study of cytomegalovirus exposure and HLA in healthy donors. The sequencing input was PBMCs. The TCR comes from a man aged 55 to 70 in good health and CMV-seronegative.

CDR3 nucleotide sequence: TGCAGCGTTGAAACCCAGGGTGTGACCGGGGAGCTGTTTTTT. This translates into CSVETQGVTGELFF. The genes are TRBV29-1 and TRBJ2-2, with D perhaps TRBD1 (5 bases). There are 14 residues in the CDR3. With 2 bases removed from V and 5 bases from J, the gap between germline ends came to 12 bases. Germline V CDR1 and CDR2: SQVTM, ANQGSEA.